This is a list of T cell receptor beta chains from one sample in a study of early T cells in non-severe SARS-CoV-2 infection. TCRdb fed the 5' RACE reads into MiXCR, producing one record per CDR3 protein. The repertoire holds 95,000 to 100,000 distinct CDR3 sequences, with 11% as singletons. Sequenced: whole blood. The receptor source for this set is an adult who was a healthcare worker with PCR-confirmed SARS-CoV-2 infection or an uninfected control (not recorded which). Both conserved end residues are part of each CDR3. Fields, in order: clone size, J gene, V gene, D gene, CDR3 protein, CDR3 DNA. The D gene is left open where the match is weak. For some rows the clone size is stated as once, few or many, or as a class when expanded; others skip it.

few,TRBJ2-3,TRBV2,-,CASSAGLHTDTQYF,TGTGCCAGCAGTGCCGGACTACACACAGATACGCAGTATTTT
few,TRBJ1-1,TRBV7-6,TRBD1,CAGGTGSSGTEAFF,TGTGCCGGCGGGACAGGGTCAAGTGGCACTGAAGCTTTCTTT
many,TRBJ2-7,TRBV30,-,CAWSVRGLYEQYF,TGTGCCTGGAGTGTAAGAGGGTTGTACGAGCAGTACTTC
-,TRBJ1-6,TRBV7-2,-,CASSLVSQDNSPLHF,TGTGCCAGCAGCTTAGTAAGCCAAGATAATTCACCCCTCCACTTT
few,TRBJ2-1,TRBV4-1,-,CASSQGPKGSSYNEQFF,TGCGCCAGCAGCCAAGGCCCGAAGGGGAGCTCCTACAATGAGCAGTTCTTC
many,TRBJ2-1,TRBV12-3/TRBV12-4,TRBD2,CASSRLAGKYNEQFF,TGTGCCAGCAGCCGACTAGCGGGGAAATACAATGAGCAGTTCTTC
many,TRBJ1-2,TRBV12-3/TRBV12-4,TRBD1,CASRVVAGGSYTF,TGTGCCAGTAGGGTTGTGGCAGGGGGCAGCTACACCTTC
-,TRBJ1-2,TRBV30,-,CAWSSQGSNYGYTF,TGTGCCTGGAGTTCCCAGGGTTCTAACTATGGCTACACCTTC
-,TRBJ2-2,TRBV7-3,TRBD2,CASSSLAGALGGELFF,TGTGCCAGCAGCTCCCTAGCGGGGGCCCTAGGGGGGGAGCTGTTTTTT
-,TRBJ1-6,TRBV6-5,-,CASSYWGREPRRNSPLHF,TGTGCCAGCAGTTACTGGGGCCGGGAACCCCGAAGGAATTCACCCCTCCACTTT
-,TRBJ2-3,TRBV20-1,-,CSASPTDTQYF,TGCAGTGCTAGTCCCACAGATACGCAGTATTTT
many,TRBJ1-1,TRBV7-9,-,CASSLGLGRGNTEAFF,TGTGCCAGCAGCTTAGGGCTCGGGCGAGGGAACACTGAAGCTTTCTTT
-,TRBJ2-5,TRBV5-1,-,CASSLAASTETQYF,TGCGCCAGCAGCTTGGCCGCTAGCACCGAGACCCAGTACTTC
many,TRBJ1-5,TRBV4-1,-,CASSQDAAGAFNQPQHF,TGCGCCAGCAGCCAAGATGCTGCAGGGGCCTTCAATCAGCCCCAGCATTTT
many,TRBJ2-1,TRBV20-1,-,CSAIRPWGNEQFF,TGCAGTGCTATCAGGCCGTGGGGCAATGAGCAGTTCTTC
many,TRBJ1-1,TRBV29-1,TRBD1,CSVERDRATEAFF,TGCAGCGTTGAAAGGGACAGGGCCACTGAAGCTTTCTTT
-,TRBJ1-3,TRBV2,TRBD1,CASSPGGTGSGNTIYF,TGTGCCAGCAGCCCGGGGGGGACAGGATCGGGAAACACCATATATTTT